This T cell receptor beta chain originates from a study of response to subunit inactivated influenza vaccine. The CDR3 length is 13 residues. Germline V CDR1 and CDR2: SEHNR, FQNEAQ (reference sequence). Trimming took off 6 bases at V and 2 bases at J, with 10 bases between the two ends. TCRdb re-derived calls from the RT-PCR reads in MiXCR, one entry per CDR3 protein. The sample has about 540,000 distinct CDR3 sequences, under 25% seen once. These data are also associated with another study on T cells expressing NK-cell markers. That work states: cDNA encoding TCR beta was synthesized via 5'RACE template switching incorporating UMIs. Investigators obtained TCR beta repertoires from sorted CD3+CD56+NKG2C+, CD3+CD56+NKG2C- and CD3+CD56-NKG2C+ T cells. Dominant NKG2C+ clonotype frequencies of 1.0-7.0% of CD8+ T cells were measured in over 5 donors. These clonotypes, the leaders elsewhere, also led the CD3+CD56-NKG2C+ fraction in a handful of donors.

The material sequenced was CD4+ T cells sorted from PBMCs, taken roughly 12 days after vaccination. The J gene is TRBJ2-5, the V gene TRBV7-9; a weak D match, TRBD1 (6 bases). The sequence came from a man aged 45 to 65 who received an inactivated influenza vaccine. CDR3 nucleotides: TGTGCCAGCAGAATGGACAGTCAAGAGACCCAGTACTTC. This translates into CASRMDSQETQYF. The variable domain in full, with the rest retrieved from reference TRBV7-9 and TRBJ2-5, is DTGVSQNPRHKITKRGQNVTFRCDPISEHNRLYWYRQTLGQGPEFLTYFQNEAQLEKSRLLSDRFSAERPKGSFSTLEIQRTEQGDSAMYLCASRMDSQETQYFGPGTRLLVL.